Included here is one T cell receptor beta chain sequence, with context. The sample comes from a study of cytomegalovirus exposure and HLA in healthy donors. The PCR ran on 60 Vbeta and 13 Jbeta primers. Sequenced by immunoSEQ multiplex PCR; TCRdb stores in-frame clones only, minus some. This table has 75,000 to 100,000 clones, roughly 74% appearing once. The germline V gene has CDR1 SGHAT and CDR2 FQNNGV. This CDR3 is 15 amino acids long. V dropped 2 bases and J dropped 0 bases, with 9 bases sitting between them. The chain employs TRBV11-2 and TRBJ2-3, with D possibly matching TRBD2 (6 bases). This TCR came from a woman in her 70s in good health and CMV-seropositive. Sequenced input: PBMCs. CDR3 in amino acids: CASSLLAYSTDTQYF. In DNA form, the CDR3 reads TGTGCCAGCAGCTTACTAGCGTATAGCACAGATACGCAGTATTTT. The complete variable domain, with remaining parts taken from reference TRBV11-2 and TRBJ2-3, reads EAGVAQSPRYKIIEKRQSVAFWCNPISGHATLYWYQQILGQGPKLLIQFQNNGVVDDSQLPKDRFSAERLKGVDSTLKIQPAKLEDSAVYLCASSLLAYSTDTQYFGPGTRLTVL.